The sequence of this T cell receptor (beta chain) was determined in a study of T cells in Graves' hyperthyroidism and ophthalmopathy. Disease lasting under 3 months, a NOSPECS grade of at least 4, and a Clinical Activity Score of at least 3 were features of the ophthalmopathy patients. Clinical symptoms, serum thyroxine, TRAb, thyroid ultrasound and orbital computed tomography informed diagnoses. Amplification targeted TCR beta CDR3 regions from RNA transcripts. When the TCR CDR3 underwent first-round RT-PCR, the HTBI primer set was used. TCRdb used MiXCR to reprocess the multiplex PCR reads, holding one entry per CDR3 protein. This table has 490,000 or so distinct CDR3 sequences, 15% to 20% appearing once. Overall study results and limits: In blood, most of the thyroid clonotypes expanded above 0.001 were also present.

With respect to this clonotype: Its specificity is unknown.

CDR1 is DFQATT and CDR2 is SNEGSKA in the germline V gene (reference sequence). CDR3 length: 14 amino acids. V was pared by 2 bases and J by 1 base, with 11 bases between. This TCR was sampled from a man aged 40-49 years with Graves' ophthalmopathy. The J gene is TRBJ1-1, the V gene TRBV20-1; a weak D match, TRBD1 (5 bases). Input material: blood. CDR3 protein: CSARPVTGNTEAFF. The CDR3 nucleotides read TGCAGTGCTAGACCTGTTACAGGGAACACTGAAGCTTTCTTT.